One sample yielded the 31 T cell receptor beta chains listed below, sequenced in a study of cytotoxic CD8 clonotypes in ibrutinib-treated CLL. Assay used: immunoSEQ multiplex PCR; TCRdb lists only in-frame clones, some missing. The sample carries 150,000 or so clones, 81% recorded once. Here the sequenced sample was PBMCs, taken after 12 months of ibrutinib treatment. The receptors come from a human donor with chronic lymphocytic leukemia.

The chain uses TRBV11-1 and TRBJ2-1; D call uncertain. The V gene lost 3 bases and the J gene lost 0 bases, with 12 bases spanning the gap. The CDR3 extends over 16 amino acids. Germline values: CDR1 SGHAT, CDR2 FQDESV (reference sequence). CDR3: CASSFLGWSSYNEQFF. The CDR3 DNA reads as TGTGCCAGCAGCTTTTTAGGGTGGAGCTCCTACAATGAGCAGTTCTTC.

The rearrangement uses TRBV6-6 and TRBJ1-2; D is unclear. CDR1 is MNHNY, CDR2 SVGAGI, per germline (reference sequence). V was trimmed by 7 bases and J by 4 bases, leaving 16 bases between them. The CDR3 is 14 amino acids. Here the CDR3 reads CASTKTAAAYGYTF. In nucleotides, the CDR3 is TGTGCCAGCACCAAGACCGCCGCGGCCTATGGCTACACCTTC.

In this sample, this clone turned up a few times. The rearrangement uses TRBV19 and TRBJ1-5; 8 bases agree with TRBD1. With V trimmed by 3 bases and J by 6 bases, 4 bases remained unmatched. Germline assignment: CDR1 LNHDA and CDR2 SQIVND (reference sequence). The length of the CDR3 is 14 residues. CDR3 bases: TGTGCCAGTAGTATTACCAGGGGGCTTCAGCCCCAGCATTTT. Translating gives CASSITRGLQPQHF.

The chain combines TRBV7-6 with TRBJ2-5, with no clear D. The CDR3 consists of 13 residues. CDR1 and CDR2 (germline): SGHVS, FNYEAQ. Trimming stripped 1 base from V and 7 bases from J, with 10 bases between. The CDR3 nucleotides read TGTGCCAGCAGCTTAGATGACCCAACGACCCAGTACTTC. The encoded protein is CASSLDDPTTQYF.

The V call is TRBV6-6, the J call TRBJ2-7; the match to TRBD1 covers 10 bases. Trimming at V came to 7 bases and at J to 3 bases, leaving 9 bases not matched to a gene. The CDR3 is 15 residues long. Germline CDR1 MNHNY, CDR2 SVGAGI (reference sequence). The CDR3 DNA reads TGTGCCAGCACCTTACGACAGGGGGCTGGCTACGAGCAGTACTTC. Encoded protein: CASTLRQGAGYEQYF.

The CDR3, as DNA: TGTGCCAGCTCACGGACCGGGACAGGTGCCTACGAGCAGTACTTC. It is translated as CASSRTGTGAYEQYF. The chain recombines TRBV18 with TRBJ2-7; 8 positions agree with TRBD1. V lost 4 bases, J lost 2 bases, and 7 bases stayed unmatched. CDR1 KGHSH and CDR2 LQKENI come from the germline V gene. This CDR3 contains 15 residues.

This chain uses TRBV9 with TRBJ2-1, with a weak D call TRBD1 (5 bases). Trimming removed 3 bases at V and 8 bases at J, with 27 bases between. This CDR3 is 18 amino acids long. CDR1 is SGDLS, CDR2 YYNGEE, per germline. The CDR3 region has the DNA TGTGCCAGCAGCGAGGATGGTTATGGGGCTAGGGATATCGATGAGCAGTTCTTC. Protein: CASSEDGYGARDIDEQFF.

The V call is TRBV19, the J call TRBJ2-3; tentative D call: TRBD1 (5 bases). From germline, CDR1 is LNHDA and CDR2 SQIVND (reference sequence). The germline V and J ends were trimmed by 4 bases and 8 bases, with 13 bases remaining between them. CDR3 length equals 13 residues. This CDR3 reads CASSTPGRGTQYF. CDR3 nucleotide sequence: TGTGCCAGTAGTACCCCTGGTAGGGGTACGCAGTATTTT. The complete variable domain, with remaining parts taken from reference TRBV19 and TRBJ2-3, reads DGGITQSPKYLFRKEGQNVTLSCEQNLNHDAMYWYRQDPGQGLRLIYYSQIVNDFQKGDIAEGYSVSREKKESFPLTVTSAQKNPTAFYLCASSTPGRGTQYFGPGTRLTVL.

The chain carries TRBV2 and TRBJ2-7; no definite D call. V was cut by 8 bases and J by 1 base, with 9 bases left in between. From germline, CDR1 is SNHLY and CDR2 FYNNEI. This CDR3 spans 12 amino acids. In nucleotides, the CDR3 is TGTGCCAGCCGTCCTGGATCCTACGAGCAGTACTTC. It encodes CASRPGSYEQYF.

This chain connects TRBV19 to TRBJ2-7; D may be TRBD1 (6 bases). Germline lookup yields CDR1 LNHDA and CDR2 SQIVND (reference sequence). The CDR3 consists of 16 residues. V was trimmed by 4 bases and J by 4 bases, leaving 20 bases between them. This chain's CDR3 is CASSTSGTKERYEQYF. As DNA, the CDR3 is TGTGCCAGTAGTACCTCCGGGACAAAAGAGAGATACGAGCAGTACTTC.

The chain has TRBV2 and TRBJ2-5; the D gene is possibly TRBD1 (5 bases). Germline V gives CDR1 SNHLY, CDR2 FYNNEI. The CDR3 runs 12 residues. Between the trimmed V and J ends, which lost 8 bases and 3 bases, there was a span of 10 bases. CDR3 nucleotides: TGTGCCAGCTTCGTCAGGGAAGAGACCCAGTACTTC. As protein: CASFVREETQYF.

The chain has TRBV11-1 and TRBJ2-1, with D hard to call. The length of the CDR3 is 15 residues. Germline V gene sequence: CDR1 SGHAT, CDR2 FQDESV (reference sequence). Trimming took 2 bases from V and 0 from J, leaving 8 bases between them. The CDR3 DNA follows: TGTGCCAGCAGCTTATCCAGATACTCCTACAATGAGCAGTTCTTC. It codes for CASSLSRYSYNEQFF. The full variable domain, with the rest looked up from reference TRBV11-1 and TRBJ2-1, is EAEVAQSPRYKITEKSQAVAFWCDPISGHATLYWYRQILGQGPELLVQFQDESVVDDSQLPKDRFSAERLKGVDSTLKIQPAELGDSAMYLCASSLSRYSYNEQFFGPGTRLTVL.

V gene TRBV7-8 combines with J gene TRBJ1-3; the match to TRBD1 covers 7 bases. The CDR3 has 16 amino acids. The trim removed 0 bases at V and 4 bases at J, leaving 6 bases unmatched. CDR1 is SGHVS and CDR2 is FQNEAQ in the germline V gene. CDR3: CASSLAIGTVGNTIYF. DNA for the CDR3: TGTGCCAGCAGCTTAGCCATTGGGACAGTCGGAAACACCATATATTTT.

This chain uses TRBV7-9 with TRBJ1-1, with 8 bases lining up with TRBD1. Germline-derived CDR1 and CDR2 are SEHNR and FQNEAQ (reference sequence). The V segment lost 5 bases and the J segment 0 bases; nucleotides outside the gene matches: 5. This CDR3 comprises 15 residues. CDR3 DNA: TGTGCCAGCAGCCAGGGACAGGTAATGAACACTGAAGCTTTCTTT. Amino acids: CASSQGQVMNTEAFF.

The chain is built from TRBV12-5 and TRBJ1-1; no reliable D call. The CDR3 covers 14 residues. Trimming took off 0 bases at V and 5 bases at J, with 10 bases between the two ends. CDR1 is LGHNT, CDR2 FRNRAP, per germline. The DNA of the CDR3 is TGTGCTAGTGGTTTGGTAGAGGGAGGGACTGAAGCTTTCTTT. Its protein product is CASGLVEGGTEAFF.

The gene calls are TRBV30 and TRBJ2-1; no firm D call. CDR1 and CDR2 from the germline V gene are GTSNPN and SVGIG (reference sequence). The CDR3 spans 12 residues. Trimming pared 0 bases from V and 3 bases from J, leaving 3 bases between. The CDR3 DNA reads as TGTGCCTGGAGTGTACGCTACAATGAGCAGTTCTTC. This gives the protein CAWSVRYNEQFF. Looking up the rest from reference TRBV30 and TRBJ2-1 gives the full variable domain: SQTIHQWPATLVQPVGSPLSLECTVEGTSNPNLYWYRQAAGRGLQLLFYSVGIGQISSEVPQNLSASRPQDRQFILSSKKLLLSDSGFYLCAWSVRYNEQFFGPGTRLTVL.

CDR3 in amino acids: CASSEGAGYTF. In nucleotides, the CDR3 is TGTGCCAGCAGTGAGGGGGCTGGCTACACCTTC. The chain has TRBV27 and TRBJ1-2; TRBD1 matches 7 bases. This CDR3 has 11 amino acids. CDR1 is MNHEY, CDR2 SMNVEV, per germline (reference sequence). The J segment lost 7 bases and the V segment lost 5 bases, leaving 1 base of the junction unmatched.

This clone showed up just a few times. The J gene is TRBJ2-7, the V gene TRBV4-3, with a weak D call TRBD1 (5 bases). Trimming took off 0 bases at V and 3 bases at J, with 15 bases between the two ends. Germline CDR1 LGHNA, CDR2 YSLEER. The length of the CDR3 is 16 residues. The CDR3, as DNA: TGCGCCAGCAGCCAAGAAGGGGCCAGAGGCAACTACGAGCAGTACTTC. Translated: CASSQEGARGNYEQYF.

V gene TRBV18 combines with J gene TRBJ2-1; 9 bases agree with TRBD1. The trim removed 3 bases at V and 5 bases at J, leaving 8 bases unmatched. There are 16 residues in the CDR3. The germline gives CDR1 KGHSH, CDR2 LQKENI. CDR3 nucleotide sequence: TGTGCCAGCTCACCCTGGGGGGGACAGGGAGACAATGAGCAGTTCTTC. This translates into CASSPWGGQGDNEQFF.

CDR3 in DNA: TGTGCCAGCAGTAACTACTATAGCACAGATACGCAGTATTTT. The encoded protein is CASSNYYSTDTQYF. This rearrangement joins TRBV2 to TRBJ2-3; D is unclear. V was shortened by 5 bases and J by 0 bases, with 9 bases between the two germline ends. In germline, CDR1 is SNHLY, CDR2 FYNNEI. The CDR3 sequence is 14 residues long.

This clone showed up just a few times. V is TRBV4-2 and J is TRBJ2-7, with D unclear. Trimming took 1 base from V and 3 from J, leaving 4 bases between them. Germline CDR1 is LGHNA and CDR2 is YNFKEQ. This CDR3 contains 12 residues. The CDR3 DNA is TGTGCCAGCAGCCAAGTTGACTACGAGCAGTACTTC. It yields the protein CASSQVDYEQYF.

CDR3 loop: CASSSTLGRAAHYMNTEAFF. The CDR3 coding sequence is TGTGCCAGCAGCTCAACCCTGGGGCGGGCAGCACATTACATGAACACTGAAGCTTTCTTT. V is TRBV28 and J is TRBJ1-1; D might be TRBD1 (5 bases). The CDR3 runs 20 residues. The V end was cut by 6 bases, the J end by 0 bases, with 29 bases between. Germline assignment: CDR1 MDHEN and CDR2 SYDVKM.

The chain couples TRBV5-1 to TRBJ1-6, with TRBD1 matching over 7 bases. The germline V gene has CDR1 SGHRS and CDR2 YFSETQ. The V gene end was trimmed by 4 bases and the J gene end by 5 bases; junction bases not matched to a gene: 3. CDR3 length equals 14 residues. The CDR3, as DNA: TGCGCCAGCAGCCTACAGGGGAATAATTCACCCCTCCACTTT. Translating it yields CASSLQGNNSPLHF.

The chain is built from TRBV28 and TRBJ2-7; D is unresolved. The germline V gene has CDR1 MDHEN and CDR2 SYDVKM. The CDR3 has 15 residues. V lost 7 bases to trimming and J lost 5 bases, with 21 bases between them. As DNA, the CDR3 is TGTGCCAGCACCCAGTTTGATCGAGGACCCGACGAGCAGTACTTC. Amino acids: CASTQFDRGPDEQYF.

The chain uses TRBV7-9 and TRBJ1-3; D possibly corresponds to TRBD1 (5 bases). The germline gives CDR1 SEHNR, CDR2 FQNEAQ (reference sequence). Trimming took off 2 bases at V and 0 bases at J, with 14 bases between the two ends. This CDR3 has 17 amino acids. CDR3 amino acids: CASSLFGGLISGNTIYF. DNA of the CDR3: TGTGCCAGCAGCTTATTCGGGGGACTAATCTCTGGAAACACCATATATTTT.

This clone was seen a handful of times. The chain is built from TRBV7-2 and TRBJ2-5; D perhaps matches TRBD2 (6 bases). V was shortened by 3 bases and J by 1 base, with 18 bases between the two germline ends. This CDR3 spans 17 amino acids. CDR1 is SGHTA, CDR2 FQGNSA, per germline. CDR3 nucleotide sequence: TGTGCCAGCAGCTTCGGTCCGCGGGCGGGACTCCAAGAGACCCAGTACTTC. Amino acids: CASSFGPRAGLQETQYF.

V is TRBV11-1 and J is TRBJ1-2; a weak D match, TRBD1 (6 bases). Per germline, CDR1 SGHAT and CDR2 FQDESV (reference sequence). This CDR3 contains 13 residues. V was clipped by 4 bases and J by 8 bases, with 14 bases between them. CDR3 DNA sequence: TGTGCCAGCAGCTCAGGGGCTGGAGGAGGCTACACCTTC. Translating it yields CASSSGAGGGYTF.

J is TRBJ2-5 and V is TRBV5-4, with 7 bases matching TRBD2. V shed 3 bases and J 2 bases; nucleotides not matched to a gene: 13. There are 17 residues in the CDR3. Germline V gives CDR1 SGHNT, CDR2 YYREEE (reference sequence). For the CDR3, the DNA is TGTGCCAGCAGCTCCTACACTCTCCTAGCGGAACAAGAGACCCAGTACTTC. The encoded protein is CASSSYTLLAEQETQYF.

This CDR3 is CASSLNDFDGYTF. CDR3 coding DNA: TGTGCCAGCAGCTTAAATGATTTTGATGGCTACACCTTC. The chain has TRBV7-9 and TRBJ1-2, with D unclear. With 2 bases removed from V and 6 bases from J, the gap between germline ends came to 10 bases. CDR1 and CDR2 (germline): SEHNR, FQNEAQ (reference sequence). This CDR3 has 13 residues.

V usage is TRBV28 and J usage is TRBJ2-3, with D unclear. Germline V gives CDR1 MDHEN, CDR2 SYDVKM. V was pared by 2 bases and J by 0 bases, with 12 bases between. The CDR3 totals 16 residues. The CDR3 region has the DNA TGTGCCAGCAGTTTAGACCCAGTAAGGAGCACAGATACGCAGTATTTT. It yields the protein CASSLDPVRSTDTQYF.

This chain joins TRBV7-9 and TRBJ2-7; 7 nucleotides align to TRBD1. The ends lost 1 base at V and 3 bases at J; junction bases unmatched: 3. CDR3 length equals 14 residues. The germline CDR1 and CDR2 sequences are SEHNR and FQNEAQ (reference sequence). CDR3 nucleotide sequence: TGTGCCAGCAGCTTAGGGGGGACAGACTACGAGCAGTACTTC. Translation: CASSLGGTDYEQYF. Together with reference TRBV7-9 and TRBJ2-7, the CDR3 gives the full variable domain: DTGVSQNPRHKITKRGQNVTFRCDPISEHNRLYWYRQTLGQGPEFLTYFQNEAQLEKSRLLSDRFSAERPKGSFSTLEIQRTEQGDSAMYLCASSLGGTDYEQYFGPGTRLTVT.